The 22 T cell receptor beta chains presented below share a single source sample, sequenced in a study of blood T cells in healthy people across ages. Using a J-beta primer mix together with a sample-barcoded 5' primer, a second PCR was run for about 7 to 12 cycles. Using its own MiXCR run on the 5' RACE reads, TCRdb lists one record per CDR3 protein. The table lists approximately 680,000 distinct CDR3 sequences, 32% of them singletons. Sequenced input: blood. These receptors were collected from a woman of 80 years or more in good health.

This chain connects TRBV5-6 to TRBJ2-7; D is unclear. Per the germline V gene, CDR1 is SGHDT and CDR2 is YYEEEE. Trimming cost V 6 bases and J 0 bases, with 10 bases left between them. CDR3 length: 13 amino acids. The CDR3 sequence is CASTDPLSYEQYF. The DNA of the CDR3 is TGTGCCAGCACCGACCCTCTCTCCTACGAGCAGTACTTC.

This clonotype was counted many times. With a much larger clone just one base away, this may be a read error. The gene calls are TRBV4-3 and TRBJ2-3; the match to TRBD2 covers 10 bases. CDR1 is LGHNA and CDR2 is YSLEER in the germline V gene. This CDR3 is 17 amino acids long. V lost 3 bases to trimming and J lost 8 bases; unmatched junction nucleotides: 14. The CDR3: CASSQAPLAGSVVTQYF. The CDR3 DNA follows: TGCGCCAGCAGCCAGGCTCCACTAGCGGGGAGTGTAGTTACGCAGTATTTT.

The J gene is TRBJ2-3, the V gene TRBV6-2 or TRBV6-3; TRBD2 aligns across 8 bases. Germline CDR1 reads MNHEY; CDR2 reads SVGEGT. J gave up 7 bases and V 6 bases, and 12 bases lay outside the gene matches. This CDR3 is 15 amino acids long. This CDR3 is CASSPGAGGRNTQYF. DNA for the CDR3: TGTGCCAGCAGCCCCGGGGCGGGGGGACGTAATACGCAGTATTTT.

The chain recombines TRBV4-1 with TRBJ2-1, with a tentative D call TRBD2 (5 bases). Germline V CDR1 and CDR2: MGHRA, YSYEKL. The ends were cut back, 0 bases at V and 10 bases at J, with 13 bases in the middle. The CDR3 spans 14 residues. The CDR3: CASSQDSPWREQFF. The CDR3 nucleotides are TGCGCCAGCAGCCAAGATAGCCCCTGGAGGGAGCAGTTCTTC.

This clonotype was counted ten times or more. The V call is TRBV5-5, the J call TRBJ1-1; D unresolved. V lost 2 bases and J 0 bases, leaving 8 bases between the germline ends. Germline CDR1 SGHKS, CDR2 YYEKEE (reference sequence). The CDR3 loop spans 14 amino acids. This chain's CDR3 is CASSFVSLNTEAFF. CDR3 DNA: TGTGCCAGCAGCTTTGTCTCTTTGAACACTGAAGCTTTCTTT.

The chain joins TRBV13 to TRBJ2-6; perhaps TRBD1 as D (5 bases). This CDR3 is 17 amino acids long. V lost 3 bases to trimming and J lost 0 bases, with 12 bases between them. Germline CDR1 reads PRHDT; CDR2 reads FYEKMQ (reference sequence). The CDR3 region has the DNA TGTGCCAGCAGCTTCGACAGTGGGGCCTCTGGGGCCAACGTCCTGACTTTC. Encoded protein: CASSFDSGASGANVLTF. The whole variable domain, filled in from reference TRBV13 and TRBJ2-6, reads AAGVIQSPRHLIKEKRETATLKCYPIPRHDTVYWYQQGPGQDPQFLISFYEKMQSDKGSIPDRFSAQQFSDYHSELNMSSLELGDSALYFCASSFDSGASGANVLTFGAGSRLTVL.

This clonotype was recorded a few times. Being one base from a much bigger clone, this may be a read error. This chain connects TRBV10-3 to TRBJ2-7, with a tentative D call TRBD2 (6 bases). Germline lookup yields CDR1 ENHRY and CDR2 SYGVKD. The V and J ends lost 4 bases and 3 bases respectively, with 13 bases between them. This CDR3 has 14 residues. CDR3 sequence reads: CAISAGTGDYEQYF. The CDR3 DNA sequence: TGTGCCATCAGTGCGGGAACGGGGGACTACGAGCAGTACTTC.

This clonotype was detected ten times or more. The chain links TRBV4-2 to TRBJ1-2, with D perhaps matching TRBD1 (6 bases). CDR1 is LGHNA and CDR2 is YNFKEQ in the germline V gene. The CDR3 consists of 16 residues. Deletions cut 0 bases from V and 0 bases from J, with 11 bases between. The CDR3 DNA reads TGTGCCAGCAGCCAAGAACCGGCAGGGGCTAACTATGGCTACACCTTC. It specifies CASSQEPAGANYGYTF.

This clonotype was picked up many times. V gene TRBV20-1 combines with J gene TRBJ2-1, with unresolved D. Trimming took off 4 bases at V and 10 bases at J, with 8 bases between the two ends. This CDR3 is built from 10 residues. Per germline, CDR1 DFQATT and CDR2 SNEGSKA (reference sequence). The CDR3 nucleotides are TGCAGTGCTATAAGACGGGAGCAGTTCTTC. Amino acids: CSAIRREQFF.

The V and J genes are TRBV12-3 or TRBV12-4 and TRBJ1-3; no firm D call. Trimming pared 5 bases from V and 4 bases from J, leaving 9 bases between. The CDR3 runs to 13 residues. The CDR3 DNA sequence: TGTGCCAGCAGTCGGTTCCAGGGAAACACCATATATTTT. It encodes CASSRFQGNTIYF.

This clonotype was detected once. V is TRBV9 and J is TRBJ1-3; TRBD1 matches at 11 bases. V gave up 3 bases and J gave up 10 bases; unmatched junction bases: 9. Germline V gives CDR1 SGDLS, CDR2 YYNGEE. The CDR3 has 15 residues. The CDR3 DNA sequence: TGTGCCAGCAGCGAGACGGACAGGGGGCAAGGGACCATATATTTT. This codes for CASSETDRGQGTIYF.

A note on this clonotype: This may be a read error, as it is one base from a much larger clone. CDR3 sequence (DNA): TGTGCCAGCAGCCCCCGGGACCAGCCAAGGGAGCAGTACTTC. This gives the protein CASSPRDQPREQYF. The V and J genes are TRBV7-9 and TRBJ2-5; D may correspond to TRBD1 or TRBD2 (5 bases each). Germline assignment: CDR1 SEHNR and CDR2 FQNEAQ (reference sequence). The CDR3 totals 14 residues. Trimming left V 5 bases short and J 11 bases short, with 21 bases between.

The genes are TRBV6-6 and TRBJ2-7; 7 nucleotides align to TRBD1. Germline V gene lookup returns CDR1 MNHNY and CDR2 SVGAGI (reference sequence). The CDR3 covers 14 residues. V dropped 7 bases and J dropped 2; count of bases not matched to a gene: 8. CDR3 residues: CASISTGRAYEQYF. DNA for the CDR3: TGTGCCAGCATCTCGACAGGGAGAGCCTACGAGCAGTACTTC.

A word on this clonotype: A much larger clone sits a single nucleotide away, making a read error possible. V is TRBV21-1 and J is TRBJ2-1; the DNA was not used to check the table's D call, TRBD1. TRBV21-1 is a recognized pseudogene. The CDR3 length is 19 residues. The CDR3 sequence is CASSKALLVAGVIRNEQFF. CDR3 nucleotide sequence: TGTGCCAGCAGCAAAGCGCTGTTAGTGGCGGGGGTAATAAGAAATGAGCAGTTCTTC.

This clonotype was counted many times. The J gene is TRBJ2-3, the V gene TRBV4-2; perhaps TRBD2 as D (5 bases). From germline, CDR1 is LGHNA and CDR2 YNFKEQ. V was clipped by 0 bases and J by 11 bases, with 12 bases between them. The CDR3 spans 13 residues. CDR3 DNA sequence: TGTGCCAGCAGCCAAGATCGAGGAGGTTGGCAGTATTTT. It translates to CASSQDRGGWQYF.

This clonotype occurred a few times. The V gene is TRBV9, the J gene TRBJ1-1; TRBD1 matches at 8 bases. The CDR3 consists of 15 residues. In germline, CDR1 is SGDLS, CDR2 YYNGEE. V shed 3 bases and J 1 base; nucleotides not matched to a gene: 5. CDR3 DNA: TGTGCCAGCAGCGGGACAGGGAAGGGGAACACTGAAGCTTTCTTT. This encodes CASSGTGKGNTEAFF. Supplemented by reference TRBV9 and TRBJ1-1, the full variable domain reads DSGVTQTPKHLITATGQRVTLRCSPRSGDLSVYWYQQSLDQGLQFLIQYYNGEERAKGNILERFSAQQFPDLHSELNLSSLELGDSALYFCASSGTGKGNTEAFFGQGTRLTVV.

This clonotype has just a few counts. The rearrangement links TRBV11-1 to TRBJ1-1; perhaps TRBD1 as D (5 bases). The CDR3 extends over 13 amino acids. V lost 3 bases, J lost 6 bases, and 11 bases lay in between. CDR1 is SGHAT and CDR2 is FQDESV in the germline V gene (reference sequence). This chain's CDR3 is CASSFVQGSEAFF. In DNA, the CDR3 is TGTGCCAGCAGCTTCGTTCAGGGCTCTGAAGCTTTCTTT.

The V call is TRBV2, the J call TRBJ1-2; the match to TRBD1 covers 10 bases. CDR1 is SNHLY and CDR2 is FYNNEI in the germline V gene. V gave up 4 bases and J gave up 10 bases; unmatched junction bases: 6. There are 13 residues in the CDR3. The CDR3 sequence is CASSASGQGDYTF. The CDR3 DNA is TGTGCCAGCAGTGCATCCGGACAGGGGGACTACACCTTC.

This clonotype appeared many times. Given a much more abundant clone one base away, this may be a read error. V usage is TRBV28 and J usage is TRBJ2-7; D is unclear. Trimming took off 6 bases at V and 2 bases at J, with 14 bases between the two ends. Germline V lookup: CDR1 MDHEN, CDR2 SYDVKM. CDR3 length: 14 amino acids. The CDR3 coding sequence is TGTGCCAGCAGGGTGACGGACGCAACCTACGAGCAGTACTTC. This encodes CASRVTDATYEQYF.

This clonotype was recorded at least ten times. The V gene is TRBV28, the J gene TRBJ2-7, with 9 bases that match TRBD1. Germline trimming cut 6 bases from V and 4 bases from J; bases unmatched to any gene: 7. In germline, CDR1 is MDHEN, CDR2 SYDVKM. CDR3 size: 14 residues. CDR3 amino acids: CASRGTGRKYEQYF. CDR3 nucleotides: TGTGCCAGCAGGGGGACAGGGAGAAAGTACGAGCAGTACTTC. The full variable domain, in which reference TRBV28 and TRBJ2-7 provide the parts outside the CDR3, is DVKVTQSSRYLVKRTGEKVFLECVQDMDHENMFWYRQDPGLGLRLIYFSYDVKMKEKGDIPEGYSVSREKKERFSLILESASTNQTSMYLCASRGTGRKYEQYFGPGTRLTVT.

In its sample, this clonotype was seen many times. The chain carries TRBV7-9 and TRBJ2-6; D is unresolved. From germline, CDR1 is SEHNR and CDR2 FQNEAQ (reference sequence). This CDR3 comprises 17 residues. V gave up 0 bases and J gave up 1 base, with 10 bases separating them. CDR3 nucleotides: TGTGCCAGCAGCTTAGCGAGGAACAGTTCTGGGGCCAACGTCCTGACTTTC. Its protein product is CASSLARNSSGANVLTF. Combining the CDR3 with reference TRBV7-9 and TRBJ2-6 gives the whole variable domain DTGVSQNPRHKITKRGQNVTFRCDPISEHNRLYWYRQTLGQGPEFLTYFQNEAQLEKSRLLSDRFSAERPKGSFSTLEIQRTEQGDSAMYLCASSLARNSSGANVLTFGAGSRLTVL.

DNA for the CDR3: TGTGCCAGCAGCCAGACAGGTTACTCCTACGAGCAGTACTTC. It encodes CASSQTGYSYEQYF. The gene calls are TRBV5-6 and TRBJ2-7; D is possibly TRBD1 (6 bases). Looked up from germline, CDR1 is SGHDT and CDR2 is YYEEEE. This CDR3 has 14 residues. Trimming took 4 bases from V and 0 from J, leaving 11 bases between them.